A single sample gave rise to the 22 T cell receptor beta chains below, sequenced in a study of T-cell memory formation after mild COVID-19 (dated by TCRdb to the early 2020s). Receptor libraries were prepared by 5' RACE. The sample was run on an Illumina NovaSeq 6000. Using fastp at Q25 and MiXCR, TCRdb reprocessed the public reads and kept productive beta chains. Rows matching on CDR3 protein sequence are summarized as one entry with the most common DNA and genes. The sample table holds approximately 250,000 distinct CDR3 sequences, of which less than 20% were seen once. In total, the top ten clones hold over 2% of the sample. Sequencing was done on a sample of PBMCs or a T cell subset sorted from them (not recorded which). These receptors originate from an adult woman who had mild COVID-19 (a few samples of this study predate the infection). The sample titles of this study are shuffled in the database, so cell type and time point are left out; the donor was told from shared clones.

The chain employs TRBV4-2 and TRBJ1-1, with D unresolved. The CDR3 covers 15 residues. V dropped 0 bases and J dropped 1 base, with 9 bases sitting between them. Germline V CDR1 and CDR2: LGHNA, YNFKEQ. The CDR3: CASSQDAGSNTEAFF. The CDR3 nucleotides are TGTGCCAGCAGCCAAGATGCAGGATCGAACACTGAAGCTTTCTTT.

The CDR3 here is CSAREGGADADTQYF. The CDR3 nucleotides read TGCAGTGCTAGAGAGGGGGGGGCCGACGCAGATACGCAGTATTTT. The chain is built from TRBV20-1 and TRBJ2-3; D possibly corresponds to TRBD2 (7 bases). The CDR3 loop spans 15 amino acids. Trimming shortened V by 0 bases and J by 4 bases, and 14 bases separated the two germline ends. The V gene's germline CDR1 is DFQATT and CDR2 SNEGSKA (reference sequence).

This clonotype appeared a few times. V usage is TRBV20-1 and J usage is TRBJ1-2; no clear D gene. CDR3 length: 11 amino acids. With 3 bases removed from V and 4 bases from J, the gap between germline ends came to 6 bases. Germline loops: CDR1 DFQATT, CDR2 SNEGSKA (reference sequence). CDR3 coding DNA: TGCAGTGCTAGTCCCGTCTATGGCTACACCTTC. It codes for CSASPVYGYTF.

This clonotype came up a few times. The rearrangement links TRBV7-9 to TRBJ1-2; no definite D call. V lost 6 bases to trimming and J lost 7 bases, with 21 bases between them. Looked up from germline, CDR1 is SEHNR and CDR2 is FQNEAQ (reference sequence). This CDR3 contains 15 residues. Written as DNA, the CDR3 is TGTGCCAGCAGTCCGGAGGCGGGCGCCCTGGGTGGCTACACCTTC. Amino acid sequence: CASSPEAGALGGYTF.

Here the CDR3 DNA reads TGTGCCACCAGCAGAGGGTTAGCGGGAGCGGCTGAGCAGTTCTTC. It yields the protein CATSRGLAGAAEQFF. The chain links TRBV15 to TRBJ2-1; 9 bases align to TRBD2. CDR3 size: 15 residues. Unmatched junction bases numbered 7, after V lost 1 base and J lost 9 bases. The germline gives CDR1 LNHNV, CDR2 YYDKDF (reference sequence). The variable domain in full, completed from reference TRBV15 and TRBJ2-1, reads DAMVIQNPRYQVTQFGKPVTLSCSQTLNHNVMYWYQQKSSQAPKLLFHYYDKDFNNEADTPDNFQSRRPNTSFCFLDIRSPGLGDTAMYLCATSRGLAGAAEQFFGPGTRLTVL.

This clonotype was detected a few times. This chain uses TRBV6-5 with TRBJ1-1; 9 nucleotides match TRBD1. CDR3 length: 15 residues. Germline assignment: CDR1 MNHEY and CDR2 SVGAGI. Trimming cost V 4 bases and J 1 base; bases outside gene matches: 4. The CDR3 region is CASSLDRGWNTEAFF. The DNA of the CDR3 is TGTGCCAGCAGTTTGGACAGGGGTTGGAACACTGAAGCTTTCTTT.

The chain combines TRBV18 with TRBJ2-5; 9 bases fit TRBD1. Germline V gene sequence: CDR1 KGHSH, CDR2 LQKENI. V gave up 2 bases and J gave up 5 bases; unmatched junction bases: 3. The CDR3 is 14 amino acids. This chain's CDR3 is CASSPRTGVETQYF. Written as DNA, the CDR3 is TGTGCCAGCTCACCAAGGACAGGGGTCGAGACCCAGTACTTC.

The chain employs TRBV7-2 and TRBJ2-5; D is possibly TRBD2 (6 bases). Trimming left V 0 bases short and J 4 bases short, with 18 bases between. This CDR3 is built from 17 residues. The germline gives CDR1 SGHTA, CDR2 FQGNSA. This chain's CDR3 is CASSLAWLANLGETQYF. DNA for the CDR3: TGTGCCAGCAGCTTAGCGTGGCTAGCGAACCTCGGAGAGACCCAGTACTTC.

This clonotype came up a few times. The V gene is TRBV25-1, the J gene TRBJ1-6, with a possible D match to TRBD1 (5 bases). The length of the CDR3 is 13 residues. Per germline, CDR1 MGHDK and CDR2 SYGVNS. Trimming took 4 bases from V and 10 from J, leaving 11 bases between them. CDR3 sequence reads: CASSVDSGSPLHF. DNA for the CDR3: TGTGCCAGCAGTGTTGACAGCGGGTCACCCCTCCACTTT.

The table lists this clonotype with a few counts. The rearrangement joins TRBV5-4 to TRBJ2-6, with TRBD1 identical over 8 bases. The trim removed 3 bases at V and 0 bases at J, leaving 11 bases unmatched. Germline lookup yields CDR1 SGHNT and CDR2 YYREEE (reference sequence). This CDR3 contains 19 residues. Here the CDR3 reads CASSSPRGTGLSGANVLTF. The CDR3 DNA sequence: TGTGCCAGCAGCTCGCCTAGGGGGACAGGCCTCTCTGGGGCCAACGTCCTGACTTTC.

The chain recombines TRBV9 with TRBJ2-3; 12 nucleotides agree with TRBD1. V dropped 3 bases and J dropped 2; count of bases not matched to a gene: 10. CDR3 size: 18 residues. The germline gives CDR1 SGDLS, CDR2 YYNGEE. This CDR3 reads CASSARSGTGGSTDTQYF. DNA for the CDR3: TGTGCCAGCAGCGCGAGATCGGGGACAGGGGGCTCCACAGATACGCAGTATTTT.

This clonotype was counted only a few times. This sequence joins TRBV30 and TRBJ1-5, with 8 positions matching TRBD1. Germline values: CDR1 GTSNPN, CDR2 SVGIG (reference sequence). V lost 3 bases and J lost 6; bases outside the gene matches: 10. There are 15 residues in the CDR3. CDR3 in DNA: TGTGCCTGGAGGGACAAGGACAGGGTTTTTCAGCCCCAGCATTTT. It encodes CAWRDKDRVFQPQHF.

This sequence joins TRBV7-9 and TRBJ2-1, with 7 bases that match TRBD1. CDR1 is SEHNR, CDR2 FQNEAQ, per germline (reference sequence). The ends lost 5 bases at V and 10 bases at J; junction bases unmatched: 8. This CDR3 contains 13 residues. The CDR3 DNA sequence: TGTGCCAGCAGCCTAGGACAGGTCCTGGAGCAGTTCTTC. Protein sequence: CASSLGQVLEQFF.

The chain recombines TRBV10-3 with TRBJ2-3; D call uncertain. Germline lookup yields CDR1 ENHRY and CDR2 SYGVKD. CDR3 length equals 15 residues. The V gene lost 0 bases and the J gene lost 3 bases, with 10 bases spanning the gap. CDR3 DNA sequence: TGTGCCATCAGTGAGTCAATGAGGATAACAGATACGCAGTATTTT. The encoded protein is CAISESMRITDTQYF.

CDR3 nucleotide sequence: TGTGCCAGCAGCCGCACCGTAGGGACCACAGATACGCAGTATTTT. Encoded protein: CASSRTVGTTDTQYF. This chain uses TRBV7-6 with TRBJ2-3; tentatively, D is TRBD1 or TRBD2 (5 bases each). Deletions cut 5 bases from V and 2 bases from J, with 14 bases between. The length of the CDR3 is 15 residues. Germline assignment: CDR1 SGHVS and CDR2 FNYEAQ.

This clonotype was recorded many times. The CDR3 region is CASLRMGGIRTDTQYF. CDR3 nucleotides: TGTGCCAGCCTCCGCATGGGGGGGATCCGCACAGATACGCAGTATTTT. The rearrangement joins TRBV12-3 or TRBV12-4 to TRBJ2-3; TRBD2 agrees at 7 bases. V shed 8 bases, J shed 1 base, and the junction held 12 bases outside the gene matches. The CDR3 has 16 residues.

This clonotype was counted between two and nine times. The chain links TRBV3-1 to TRBJ1-2; D not certain. The germline gives CDR1 LGHDT, CDR2 YNNKEL (reference sequence). The CDR3 has 14 residues. V lost 1 base, J lost 4 bases, and 10 bases lay in between. The CDR3 is CASSQGVFTYGYTF. The CDR3 coding sequence is TGTGCCAGCAGCCAAGGTGTATTCACCTATGGCTACACCTTC.

This sequence joins TRBV7-3 and TRBJ1-6; D remains ambiguous. Germline V lookup: CDR1 SGHTA, CDR2 FQGTGA. The CDR3 runs 15 residues. Deletions cut 1 base from V and 8 bases from J, with 12 bases between. In DNA, the CDR3 is TGTGCCAGCAGCTTAATGCTCGGAACGGATTCACCCCTCCACTTT. This sequence encodes CASSLMLGTDSPLHF.

This clonotype was counted between two and nine times. The rearrangement uses TRBV7-2 and TRBJ1-4, with 7 bases aligning to TRBD1. Trimming took 6 bases from V and 7 from J; bases not matched to a gene: 8. CDR3 length: 14 amino acids. CDR1 is SGHTA, CDR2 FQGNSA, per germline. The CDR3: CASRSTGASEKLFF. The CDR3 region has the DNA TGTGCCAGCAGGTCAACAGGGGCGAGTGAAAAACTGTTTTTT.

In this sample, this clonotype turned up a few times. The genes are TRBV6-5 and TRBJ1-4; TRBD1 matches at 10 bases. CDR3 length equals 16 residues. Looked up from germline, CDR1 is MNHEY and CDR2 is SVGAGI. With 4 bases clipped from V and 6 bases from J, the junction kept 8 bases outside the gene matches. For the CDR3, the DNA is TGTGCCAGCAGTTCGAGGACAGGGGGAATATATGAAAAACTGTTTTTT. Translating it yields CASSSRTGGIYEKLFF.

The sample holds a few counts of this clonotype. The chain links TRBV7-9 to TRBJ1-2; a possible D gene is TRBD1 (5 bases). The CDR3 loop spans 11 amino acids. The V gene lost 5 bases and the J gene lost 13 bases, with 14 bases spanning the gap. From germline, CDR1 is SEHNR and CDR2 FQNEAQ (reference sequence). The CDR3 loop is CASSVGGSGTF. CDR3 nucleotides: TGTGCCAGCAGCGTGGGGGGGTCTGGCACCTTC.

This clonotype appeared a few times. The chain employs TRBV5-1 and TRBJ1-4; the D is unclear. The CDR3 is 14 amino acids. Germline CDR1 is SGHRS and CDR2 is YFSETQ. The V and J ends lost 4 bases and 5 bases respectively, with 12 bases between them. CDR3: CASSHRAQNEKLFF. CDR3 nucleotides: TGCGCCAGCAGCCACCGGGCGCAAAATGAAAAACTGTTTTTT.